There are a few counts of the clone carrying this TCR beta chain. One entry per CDR3 protein results from TCRdb running MiXCR on the reads. Of about 150,000 distinct CDR3 sequences in the sample, 20% to 30% were seen once. This specimen comes from a study of T cell repertoires in cytomegalovirus infection. Study overall: Evidence of both CMV infection and a matching HLA type came from public TCR beta signatures.

The CDR3 totals 15 residues. V was trimmed by 6 bases and J by 3 bases, leaving 18 bases between them. Germline loops: CDR1 MNHEY, CDR2 SVGEGT. This sequence was found in a human donor in good health (CMV status not recorded). Some clones in this sample may be carry-over from other donors' samples. The gene calls are TRBV6-2 or TRBV6-3 and TRBJ2-7, with TRBD1 as a possible D gene (5 bases). Material for sequencing was PBMCs. The CDR3 DNA follows: TGTGCCAGCAGCCCGTGGGGCACCAGCGACTACGAGCAGTACTTC. Translated, it gives CASSPWGTSDYEQYF.